The next 25 T cell receptor beta chains were all read from a single sample in a study of shared clonotypes between healthy human individuals. The method was immunoSEQ multiplex PCR; TCRdb's version includes in-frame clones alone and lacks a portion of them. The data show fewer than 1.8 million clones, 98% seen once. Specimen: naive CD4+ T cells sorted from blood. Stated subset: CD45RA+ positively selected. These receptors all come from a young man in good health.

The genes are TRBV7-9 and TRBJ1-2; no clear D. The CDR3 runs 15 residues. Germline V gene lookup returns CDR1 SEHNR and CDR2 FQNEAQ (reference sequence). Deletions cut 2 bases from V and 4 bases from J, with 14 bases between. The CDR3: CASSLTAAATYGYTF. The CDR3 DNA sequence: TGTGCCAGCAGCTTAACCGCCGCGGCAACCTATGGCTACACCTTC.

The chain couples TRBV27 to TRBJ2-2, with 10 bases that match TRBD2. V dropped 5 bases and J dropped 5; count of bases not matched to a gene: 5. Germline V gives CDR1 MNHEY, CDR2 SMNVEV (reference sequence). This CDR3 has 15 residues. CDR3 amino acids: CASSQAGGRTGELFF. CDR3 DNA: TGTGCCAGCAGTCAAGCGGGAGGGCGGACCGGGGAGCTGTTTTTT.

The CDR3 DNA follows: TGTGCCAGCAGCCACGCAAAAACAGTCTTCTACAATGAGCAGTTCTTC. The encoded protein is CASSHAKTVFYNEQFF. The gene calls are TRBV5-5 and TRBJ2-1; no reliable D call. V was shortened by 4 bases and J by 3 bases, with 17 bases between the two germline ends. Germline V gene lookup returns CDR1 SGHKS and CDR2 YYEKEE (reference sequence). The CDR3 runs to 16 residues.

V is TRBV19 and J is TRBJ2-2, with unresolved D. Germline V gene sequence: CDR1 LNHDA, CDR2 SQIVND (reference sequence). V was pared by 7 bases and J by 3 bases, with 9 bases between. The CDR3 consists of 13 residues. CDR3 DNA: TGTGCCAGTATTAGACTCGACACCGGGGAGCTGTTTTTT. Translation gives CASIRLDTGELFF.

This chain links TRBV25-1 with TRBJ1-3; the D gene is possibly TRBD1 (6 bases). CDR1 MGHDK and CDR2 SYGVNS come from the germline V gene. The germline V and J ends were trimmed by 2 bases and 0 bases, with 8 bases remaining between them. The CDR3 runs to 15 residues. CDR3 sequence: CASSEKGDSGNTIYF. In DNA, the CDR3 is TGTGCCAGCAGTGAAAAGGGGGACTCTGGAAACACCATATATTTT.

This clone was counted once. The V gene is TRBV5-6, the J gene TRBJ1-4; D gene unclear. The length of the CDR3 is 13 residues. Trimming pared 5 bases from V and 0 bases from J, leaving 5 bases between. Germline lookup yields CDR1 SGHDT and CDR2 YYEEEE. The CDR3 here is CASSPATNEKLFF. Here the CDR3 DNA reads TGTGCCAGCAGTCCCGCAACTAATGAAAAACTGTTTTTT.

The chain combines TRBV9 with TRBJ2-5; D remains ambiguous. With 7 bases removed from V and 4 bases from J, the gap between germline ends came to 17 bases. Germline lookup yields CDR1 SGDLS and CDR2 YYNGEE. This CDR3 is 14 amino acids long. The CDR3 reads CASGRVGIGETQYF. The CDR3 region has the DNA TGTGCCAGCGGCCGGGTAGGAATAGGAGAGACCCAGTACTTC.

This clone was recorded only once. The chain links TRBV29-1 to TRBJ2-5, with TRBD1 as a possible D gene (6 bases). From germline, CDR1 is SQVTM and CDR2 ANQGSEA. V was pared by 6 bases and J by 3 bases, with 14 bases between. The length of the CDR3 is 13 residues. CDR3 in DNA: TGCAGCGTAAAACAGGGTCGCAAAGAGACCCAGTACTTC. Residues: CSVKQGRKETQYF.

The V gene is TRBV7-2, the J gene TRBJ1-1, with D uncertain. V was pared by 2 bases and J by 8 bases, with 12 bases between. This CDR3 is built from 13 residues. Germline V gives CDR1 SGHTA, CDR2 FQGNSA. Here the CDR3 DNA reads TGTGCCAGCAGCTTAATCAGTCGATCCGAAGCTTTCTTT. Encoded protein: CASSLISRSEAFF.

The V and J genes are TRBV4-3 and TRBJ2-7; 9 positions agree with TRBD1. V was clipped by 3 bases and J by 9 bases; unmatched bases: 6. CDR3 length: 13 amino acids. Germline-derived CDR1 and CDR2 are LGHNA and YSLEER. The CDR3: CASSQRQGDVQYF. The CDR3 nucleotides are TGCGCCAGCAGCCAGAGACAGGGGGATGTGCAGTACTTC.

The chain is built from TRBV28 and TRBJ1-5; 8 bases line up with TRBD1. This CDR3 has 15 amino acids. J was trimmed by 4 bases and V by 5 bases; bases with no gene match: 7. Germline CDR1 MDHEN, CDR2 SYDVKM. CDR3 region: CASSAGQGYNQPQHF. In nucleotides, the CDR3 is TGTGCCAGCAGTGCCGGACAGGGTTATAATCAGCCCCAGCATTTT.

The chain is built from TRBV25-1 and TRBJ1-1; tentative D call: TRBD1 (5 bases). The CDR3 runs 12 residues. The V gene lost 6 bases and the J gene lost 7 bases, with 12 bases spanning the gap. Germline CDR1 is MGHDK and CDR2 is SYGVNS. In nucleotides, the CDR3 is TGTGCCAGCAGCGCCCAGGGATTTGAAGCTTTCTTT. Translating gives CASSAQGFEAFF.

The V and J genes are TRBV7-9 and TRBJ1-3; D unresolved. The CDR3 totals 15 residues. CDR1 is SEHNR and CDR2 is FQNEAQ in the germline V gene (reference sequence). Trimming stripped 1 base from V and 0 bases from J, with 7 bases between. The CDR3 region has the DNA TGTGCCAGCAGCTTAGACTTACACTCTGGAAACACCATATATTTT. Translated, it gives CASSLDLHSGNTIYF.

J is TRBJ1-2 and V is TRBV5-5, with D tentatively TRBD1 (6 bases). Per the germline V gene, CDR1 is SGHKS and CDR2 is YYEKEE (reference sequence). The V gene lost 4 bases and the J gene lost 4 bases, with 14 bases spanning the gap. The CDR3 covers 14 residues. DNA for the CDR3: TGTGCCAGCAGCCGCTTGGACAGACGCTATGGCTACACCTTC. Protein: CASSRLDRRYGYTF.

The rearrangement uses TRBV7-2 and TRBJ2-7; unclear D gene. Germline V CDR1 and CDR2: SGHTA, FQGNSA. The CDR3 extends over 14 amino acids. Trimming removed 7 bases at V and 6 bases at J, with 19 bases between. The CDR3 DNA reads as TGTGCCAGCACCCAACCCGTCGCAAGTCCCGAGCAGTACTTC. Protein product: CASTQPVASPEQYF.

The genes are TRBV11-1 and TRBJ2-3, with TRBD2 identical over 8 bases. Germline CDR1 reads SGHAT; CDR2 reads FQDESV (reference sequence). V shed 1 base and J 0 bases; nucleotides not matched to a gene: 3. The CDR3 has 16 amino acids. In DNA form, the CDR3 reads TGTGCCAGCAGCTTAGGTAGCGGGATGAGCACAGATACGCAGTATTTT. Its protein is CASSLGSGMSTDTQYF.

The V gene is TRBV5-1, the J gene TRBJ2-3; 10 positions agree with TRBD2. There are 16 residues in the CDR3. CDR1 and CDR2 from the germline V gene are SGHRS and YFSETQ. The ends lost 4 bases at V and 0 bases at J; junction bases unmatched: 5. DNA for the CDR3: TGCGCCAGCAGCGCGAAGACTAGCGGGAGCACAGATACGCAGTATTTT. Amino acids: CASSAKTSGSTDTQYF. Supplemented by reference TRBV5-1 and TRBJ2-3, the full variable domain reads KAGVTQTPRYLIKTRGQQVTLSCSPISGHRSVSWYQQTPGQGLQFLFEYFSETQRNKGNFPGRFSGRQFSNSRSEMNVSTLELGDSALYLCASSAKTSGSTDTQYFGPGTRLTVL.

The chain joins TRBV4-3 to TRBJ2-3, with a possible D match to TRBD2 (7 bases). Germline V gene data show CDR1 as LGHNA and CDR2 as YSLEER. V dropped 2 bases and J dropped 1 base, with 10 bases sitting between them. This CDR3 is 15 amino acids long. The CDR3 nucleotides read TGCGCCAGCAGCCAAAGGGGGGGGCGCACAGATACGCAGTATTTT. It is translated as CASSQRGGRTDTQYF.

The chain couples TRBV6-6 to TRBJ2-7; 9 nucleotides align to TRBD1. This CDR3 is built from 15 residues. Germline lookup yields CDR1 MNHNY and CDR2 SVGAGI (reference sequence). J lost 5 bases, V lost 10 bases, and 15 bases had no gene match. CDR3 sequence reads: CATTTARTGAHEQYF. In DNA, the CDR3 is TGTGCCACGACTACCGCGAGGACAGGGGCCCACGAGCAGTACTTC.

The chain joins TRBV5-6 to TRBJ2-4; 7 bases are shared with TRBD1. This CDR3 is built from 11 residues. Germline V gives CDR1 SGHDT, CDR2 YYEEEE. With 2 bases clipped from V and 14 bases from J, the junction kept 4 bases outside the gene matches. The CDR3 here is CASSFDREEYF. CDR3 nucleotide sequence: TGTGCCAGCAGCTTCGACAGGGAAGAGTACTTC.

The rearrangement joins TRBV5-4 to TRBJ2-7; 10 bases match TRBD2. The germline V gene has CDR1 SGHNT and CDR2 YYREEE (reference sequence). V was clipped by 1 base and J by 7 bases; unmatched bases: 8. The CDR3 has 15 amino acids. The CDR3 bases are TGTGCCAGCAGCTTGCCAGCGGGAGGGCCGGGGGAGCAGTACTTC. It is translated as CASSLPAGGPGEQYF.

The chain joins TRBV19 to TRBJ2-7; TRBD2 matches 9 bases. Trimming at V came to 5 bases and at J to 7 bases, leaving 6 bases not matched to a gene. The CDR3 covers 13 residues. Germline CDR1 LNHDA, CDR2 SQIVND (reference sequence). The CDR3 bases are TGTGCCAGTAGTGTTCTAGCGGGAAGGGAGCAGTACTTC. Its protein is CASSVLAGREQYF.

The chain has TRBV6-6 and TRBJ1-3; D gene uncertain. V was clipped by 7 bases and J by 2 bases, with 15 bases between them. The CDR3 runs 15 residues. The germline V gene encodes CDR1 MNHNY and CDR2 SVGAGI (reference sequence). The CDR3 is CASIKSLRAGNTIYF. The CDR3 DNA reads as TGTGCCAGCATTAAGTCCCTGCGAGCTGGAAACACCATATATTTT.

The chain has TRBV10-3 and TRBJ2-1; 10 bases line up with TRBD2. Trimming cost V 7 bases and J 8 bases; bases outside gene matches: 8. The CDR3 covers 14 residues. Germline lookup yields CDR1 ENHRY and CDR2 SYGVKD. CDR3 DNA sequence: TGTGCCATCAATCCTAGCGGGAGCTCGGATGAGCAGTTCTTC. Translated: CAINPSGSSDEQFF.

The chain carries TRBV4-1 and TRBJ2-7; D gene unclear. Trimming cost V 0 bases and J 2 bases, with 11 bases left between them. Germline loops: CDR1 MGHRA, CDR2 YSYEKL. The CDR3 extends over 15 amino acids. The CDR3, as DNA: TGCGCCAGCAGCCAAGATTATCACGGTACCTACGAGCAGTACTTC. Translating it yields CASSQDYHGTYEQYF.